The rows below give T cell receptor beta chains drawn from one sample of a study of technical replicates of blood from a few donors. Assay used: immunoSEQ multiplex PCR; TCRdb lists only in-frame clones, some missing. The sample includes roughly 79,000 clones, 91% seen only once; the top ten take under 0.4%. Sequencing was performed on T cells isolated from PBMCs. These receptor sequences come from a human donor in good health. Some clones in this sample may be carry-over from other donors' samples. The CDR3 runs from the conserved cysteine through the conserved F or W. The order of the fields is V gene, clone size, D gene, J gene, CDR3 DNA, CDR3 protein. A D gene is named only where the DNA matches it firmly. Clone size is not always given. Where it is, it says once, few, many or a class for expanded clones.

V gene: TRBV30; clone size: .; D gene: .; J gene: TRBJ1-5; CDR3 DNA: TGTGCCTGGAGGGACCCAGGGTTGAAGCAGCCCCAGCATTTT; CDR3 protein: CAWRDPGLKQPQHF
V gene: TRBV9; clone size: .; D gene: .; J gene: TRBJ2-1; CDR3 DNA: TGTGCCAGCAGCGTATCAGGGGATGGCTACAATGAGCAGTTCTTC; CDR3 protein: CASSVSGDGYNEQFF
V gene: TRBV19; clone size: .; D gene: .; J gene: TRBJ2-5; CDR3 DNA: TGTGCCAGTAGTATAGGGCAGGGGCCGGAGACCCAGTACTTC; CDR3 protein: CASSIGQGPETQYF
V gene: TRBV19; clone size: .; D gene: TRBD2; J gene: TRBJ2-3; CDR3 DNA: TGTGCCAGTAAAACTAGCGTTATCATCACAGATACGCAGTATTTT; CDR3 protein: CASKTSVIITDTQYF
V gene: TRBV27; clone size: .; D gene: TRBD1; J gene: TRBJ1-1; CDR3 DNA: TGTGCCAGCAGTGACCCCCCGGGACAGGAGAACACTGAAGCTTTCTTT; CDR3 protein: CASSDPPGQENTEAFF
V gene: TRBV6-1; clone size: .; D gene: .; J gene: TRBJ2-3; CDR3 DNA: TGTGCCAGCAGTTCATACTCCTATGCGAGGGATACGCAGTATTTT; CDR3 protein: CASSSYSYARDTQYF
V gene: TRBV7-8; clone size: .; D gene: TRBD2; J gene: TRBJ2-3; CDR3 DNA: TGTGCCAGCAGCTTAGTAGCGGGAGGGCCAAGAACAGATACGCAGTATTTT; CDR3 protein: CASSLVAGGPRTDTQYF
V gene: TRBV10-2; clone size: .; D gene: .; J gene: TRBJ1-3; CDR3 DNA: TGCGCCAGCAGTGAGCCTTCCCTCTCTGGAAACACCATATATTTT; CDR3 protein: CASSEPSLSGNTIYF
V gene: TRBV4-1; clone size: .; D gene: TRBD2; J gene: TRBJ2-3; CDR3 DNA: TGCGCCAGCAGCCGGCAACTAGCGGGGGTGGATACGCAGTATTTT; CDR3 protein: CASSRQLAGVDTQYF
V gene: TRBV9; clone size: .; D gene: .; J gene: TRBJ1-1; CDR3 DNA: TGTGCCAGCAGCCCCCCTAACACTGAAGCTTTCTTT; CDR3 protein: CASSPPNTEAFF
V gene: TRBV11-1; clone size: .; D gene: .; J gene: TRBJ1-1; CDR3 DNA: TGTGCCAGCAGCTCAGGACAGACGAACACTGAAGCTTTCTTT; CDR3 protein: CASSSGQTNTEAFF
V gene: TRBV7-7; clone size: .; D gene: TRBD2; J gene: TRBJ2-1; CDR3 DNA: TGTGCCAGCAGCTCCAGACTAGCGGGAGGAGTCAATGAGCAGTTCTTC; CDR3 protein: CASSSRLAGGVNEQFF
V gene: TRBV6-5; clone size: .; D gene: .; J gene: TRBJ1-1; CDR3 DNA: TGTGCCAGCAGTTCAGGACAGACCACTGAAGCTTTCTTT; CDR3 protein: CASSSGQTTEAFF
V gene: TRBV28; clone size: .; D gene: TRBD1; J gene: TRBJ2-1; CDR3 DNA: TGTGCCAGCAGCCCACAGGGGTGGAATGAGCAGTTCTTC; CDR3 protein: CASSPQGWNEQFF
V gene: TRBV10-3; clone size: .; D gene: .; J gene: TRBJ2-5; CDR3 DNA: TGTGCCATCAGTGAGTCGGGGCTCGACCAAGAGACCCAGTACTTC; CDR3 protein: CAISESGLDQETQYF
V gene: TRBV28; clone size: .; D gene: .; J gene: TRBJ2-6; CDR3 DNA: TGTGCCAGCAGCCAACCCAGGGTAACTGGGGCCAACGTCCTGACTTTC; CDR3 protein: CASSQPRVTGANVLTF
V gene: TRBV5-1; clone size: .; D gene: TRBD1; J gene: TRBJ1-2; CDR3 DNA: TGCGCCAGCAGCGCAGAACAGGGGGCGAACTATGGCTACACCTTC; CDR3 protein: CASSAEQGANYGYTF
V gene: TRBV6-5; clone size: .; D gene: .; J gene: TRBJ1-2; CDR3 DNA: TGTGCCAGCAGGCTACAGGGCTCTGGCTACACCTTC; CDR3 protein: CASRLQGSGYTF
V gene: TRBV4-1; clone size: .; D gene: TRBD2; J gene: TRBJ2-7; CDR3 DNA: TGCGCCAGCAGCCAAGATGGATTGGTAGCGGGACAATACGAGCAGTACTTC; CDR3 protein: CASSQDGLVAGQYEQYF
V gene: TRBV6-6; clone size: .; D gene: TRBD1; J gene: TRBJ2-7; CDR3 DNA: TGTGCCAGTTCCGGGACAGCGCAATACGAGCAGTACTTC; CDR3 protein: CASSGTAQYEQYF
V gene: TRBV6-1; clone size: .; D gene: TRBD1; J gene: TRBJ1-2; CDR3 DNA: TGTGCCAGCAGTGGAGGACAGGTCGGCTACACCTTC; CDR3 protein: CASSGGQVGYTF
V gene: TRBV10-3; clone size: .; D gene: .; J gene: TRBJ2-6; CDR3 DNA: TGTGCCATAGGTGACAGTGTACGCTCTGGGGCCAACGTCCTGACTTTC; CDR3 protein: CAIGDSVRSGANVLTF
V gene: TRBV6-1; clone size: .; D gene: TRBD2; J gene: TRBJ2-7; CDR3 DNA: TGTGCCAGCAGTGAAACTAGCGGGAGCTACGAGCAGTACTTC; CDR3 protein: CASSETSGSYEQYF
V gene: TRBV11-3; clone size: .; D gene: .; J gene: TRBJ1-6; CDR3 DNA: TGTGCCAGCAGCTCGGGTCCCTCCAGGGGATTTAATTCACCCCTCCACTTT; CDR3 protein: CASSSGPSRGFNSPLHF
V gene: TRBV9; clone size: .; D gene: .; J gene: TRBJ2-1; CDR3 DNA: TGTGCCAGCAGCGTAGGTTCGCGAGGGCCCTTTTTGAATGAGCAGTTCTTC; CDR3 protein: CASSVGSRGPFLNEQFF
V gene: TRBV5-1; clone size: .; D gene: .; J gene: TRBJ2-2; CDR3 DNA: TGCGCCAGCAGCCCTCTAGCGAGCGACACCGGGGAGCTGTTTTTT; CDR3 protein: CASSPLASDTGELFF
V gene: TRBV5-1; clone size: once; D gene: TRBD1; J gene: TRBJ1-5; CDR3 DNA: TGCGCCAGCAATTGGAGGGGACAGGGCGGCAGTCAGCCCCAGCATTTT; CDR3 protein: CASNWRGQGGSQPQHF
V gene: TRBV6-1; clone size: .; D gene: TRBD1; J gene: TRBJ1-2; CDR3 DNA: TGTGCCAGCAGAGACAGGGGGATGAACTATGGCTACACCTTC; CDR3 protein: CASRDRGMNYGYTF
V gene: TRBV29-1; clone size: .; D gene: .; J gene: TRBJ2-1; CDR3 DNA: TGCAGCGTCGGTTCTGGTCCCTACAATGAGCAGTTCTTC; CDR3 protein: CSVGSGPYNEQFF
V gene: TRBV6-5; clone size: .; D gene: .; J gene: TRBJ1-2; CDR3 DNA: TGTGCCAGCACCAATGGCGGTTCGGGGGGCTACACCTTC; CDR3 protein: CASTNGGSGGYTF
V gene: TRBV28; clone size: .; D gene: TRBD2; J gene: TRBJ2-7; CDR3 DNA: TGTGCCAGCAGTTTCCCCACCCGGTGGGGGGGAGGATGGTACGAGCAGTACTTC; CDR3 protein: CASSFPTRWGGGWYEQYF
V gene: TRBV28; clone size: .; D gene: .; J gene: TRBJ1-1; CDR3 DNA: TGTGCCAGCAGTTTTCCGGGGTCGAACACTGAAGCTTTCTTT; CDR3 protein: CASSFPGSNTEAFF
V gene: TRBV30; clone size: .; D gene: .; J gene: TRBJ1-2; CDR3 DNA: TGTGCCTGGAGTGTAAAAGGGGCGGATGGCTACACCTTC; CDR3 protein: CAWSVKGADGYTF
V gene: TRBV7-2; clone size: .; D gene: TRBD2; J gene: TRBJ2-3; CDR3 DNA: TGTGCCAGCAGCCTGAGCGGGGGGCGCACAGATACGCAGTATTTT; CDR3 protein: CASSLSGGRTDTQYF
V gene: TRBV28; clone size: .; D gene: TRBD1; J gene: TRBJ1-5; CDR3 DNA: TGTGCCAGCAGTGGGGCGACAGGGCATCAGCCCCAGCATTTT; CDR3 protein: CASSGATGHQPQHF
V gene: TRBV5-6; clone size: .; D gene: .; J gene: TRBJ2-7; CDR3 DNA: TGTGCCAGCAGCTCGGCCGCAGGCTCCTACGAGCAGTACTTC; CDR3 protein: CASSSAAGSYEQYF
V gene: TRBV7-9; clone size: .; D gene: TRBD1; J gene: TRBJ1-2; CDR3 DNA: TGTGCCAGCAGCGCCTCAGGGGGCTCTGGCTACACCTTC; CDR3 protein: CASSASGGSGYTF
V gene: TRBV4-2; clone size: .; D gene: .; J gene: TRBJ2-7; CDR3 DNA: TGTGCCAGCAGCCAAGGGGCCAGCTCCCTCGGGGACGAGCAGTACTTC; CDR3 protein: CASSQGASSLGDEQYF
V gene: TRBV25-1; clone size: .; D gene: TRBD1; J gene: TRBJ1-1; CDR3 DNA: TGTGCCAGCAGTAGGGGGCAAACATCTGAAGCTTTCTTT; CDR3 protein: CASSRGQTSEAFF
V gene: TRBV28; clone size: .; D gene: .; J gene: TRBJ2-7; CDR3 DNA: TGTGCCAGCAGTACAGGGTACTACGAGCAGTACTTC; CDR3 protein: CASSTGYYEQYF
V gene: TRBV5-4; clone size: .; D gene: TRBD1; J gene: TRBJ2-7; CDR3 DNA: TGTGCCAGCAGCTCACCTCGGGACAGCCCTCGCGCGAGCTCCTACGAGCAGTACTTC; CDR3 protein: CASSSPRDSPRASSYEQYF